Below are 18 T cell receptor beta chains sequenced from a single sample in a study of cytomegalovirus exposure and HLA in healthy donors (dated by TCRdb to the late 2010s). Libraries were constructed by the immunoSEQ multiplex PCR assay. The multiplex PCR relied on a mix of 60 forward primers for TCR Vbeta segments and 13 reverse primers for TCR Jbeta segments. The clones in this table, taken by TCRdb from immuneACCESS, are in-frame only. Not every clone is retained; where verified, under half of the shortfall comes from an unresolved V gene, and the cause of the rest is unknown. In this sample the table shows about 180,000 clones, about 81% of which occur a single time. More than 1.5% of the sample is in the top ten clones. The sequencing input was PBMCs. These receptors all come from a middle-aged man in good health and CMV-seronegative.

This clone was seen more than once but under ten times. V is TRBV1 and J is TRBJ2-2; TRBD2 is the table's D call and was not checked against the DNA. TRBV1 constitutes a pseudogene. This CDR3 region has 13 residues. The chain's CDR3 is CTSSQVISGELFF. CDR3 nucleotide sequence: TGCACCAGCAGCCAAGTAATCTCCGGGGAGCTGTTTTTT.

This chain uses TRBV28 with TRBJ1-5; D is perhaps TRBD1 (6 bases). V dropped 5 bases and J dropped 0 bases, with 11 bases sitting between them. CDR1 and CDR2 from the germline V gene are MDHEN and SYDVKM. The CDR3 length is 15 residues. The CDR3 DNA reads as TGTGCCAGCAGTAGAGGGGACAATAGCAATCAGCCCCAGCATTTT. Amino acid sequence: CASSRGDNSNQPQHF.

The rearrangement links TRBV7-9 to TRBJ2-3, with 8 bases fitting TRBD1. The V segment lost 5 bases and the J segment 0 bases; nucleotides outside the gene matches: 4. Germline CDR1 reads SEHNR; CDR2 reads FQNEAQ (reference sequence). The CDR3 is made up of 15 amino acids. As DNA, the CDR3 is TGTGCCAGCAGCCTACGACAGGGGAGCACAGATACGCAGTATTTT. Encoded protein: CASSLRQGSTDTQYF.

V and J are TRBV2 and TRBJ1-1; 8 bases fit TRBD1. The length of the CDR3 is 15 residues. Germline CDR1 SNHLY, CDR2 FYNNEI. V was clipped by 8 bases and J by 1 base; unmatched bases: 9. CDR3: CASFKPDRANTEAFF. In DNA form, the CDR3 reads TGTGCCAGCTTCAAACCGGACAGGGCGAACACTGAAGCTTTCTTT.

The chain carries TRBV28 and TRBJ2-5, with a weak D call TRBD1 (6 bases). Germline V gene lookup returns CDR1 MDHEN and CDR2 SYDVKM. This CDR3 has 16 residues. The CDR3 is CWGCARGTGKRETQYF. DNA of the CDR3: TGTTGGGGGTGCGCACGCGGAACAGGGAAGAGAGAGACCCAGTACTTC. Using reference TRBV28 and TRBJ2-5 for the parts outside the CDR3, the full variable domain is DVKVTQSSRYLVKRTGEKVFLECVQDMDHENMFWYRQDPGLGLRLIYFSYDVKMKEKGDIPEGYSVSREKKERFSLILESASTNQTSMYLCWGCARGTGKRETQYFGPGTRLLVL.

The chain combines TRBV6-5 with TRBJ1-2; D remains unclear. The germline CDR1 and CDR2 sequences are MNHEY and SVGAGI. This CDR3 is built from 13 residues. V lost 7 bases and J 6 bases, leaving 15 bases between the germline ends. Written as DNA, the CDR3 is TGTGCCAGCAATACTCCGGGGAAACATGGCTACACCTTC. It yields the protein CASNTPGKHGYTF.

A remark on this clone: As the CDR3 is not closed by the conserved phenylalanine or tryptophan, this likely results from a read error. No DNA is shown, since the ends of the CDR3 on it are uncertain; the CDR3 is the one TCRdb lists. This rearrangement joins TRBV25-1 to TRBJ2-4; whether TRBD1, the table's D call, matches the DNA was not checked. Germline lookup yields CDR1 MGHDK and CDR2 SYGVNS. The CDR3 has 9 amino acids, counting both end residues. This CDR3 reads CASSGQKES.

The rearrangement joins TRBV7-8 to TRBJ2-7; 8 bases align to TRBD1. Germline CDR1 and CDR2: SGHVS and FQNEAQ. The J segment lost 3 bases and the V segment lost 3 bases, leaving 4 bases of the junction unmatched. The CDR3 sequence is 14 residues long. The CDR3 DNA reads TGTGCCAGCAGCTTGGCAGGACAGGGCTACGAGCAGTACTTC. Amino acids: CASSLAGQGYEQYF. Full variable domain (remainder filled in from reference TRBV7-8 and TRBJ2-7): GAGVSQSPRYKVAKRGQDVALRCDPISGHVSLFWYQQALGQGPEFLTYFQNEAQLDKSGLPSDRFFAERPEGSVSTLKIQRTQQEDSAVYLCASSLAGQGYEQYFGPGTRLTVT.

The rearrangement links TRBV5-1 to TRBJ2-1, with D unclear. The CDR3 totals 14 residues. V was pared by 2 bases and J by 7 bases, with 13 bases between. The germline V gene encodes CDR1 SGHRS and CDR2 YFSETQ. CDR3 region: CASSLTVQPNEQFF. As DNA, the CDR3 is TGCGCCAGCAGCTTAACCGTACAGCCTAATGAGCAGTTCTTC.

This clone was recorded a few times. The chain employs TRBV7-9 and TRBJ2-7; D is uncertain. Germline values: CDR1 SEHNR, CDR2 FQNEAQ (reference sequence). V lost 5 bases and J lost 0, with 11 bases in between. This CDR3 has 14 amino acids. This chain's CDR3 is CASSPDTLSYEQYF. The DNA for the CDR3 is TGTGCCAGCAGCCCAGACACACTCTCCTACGAGCAGTACTTC.

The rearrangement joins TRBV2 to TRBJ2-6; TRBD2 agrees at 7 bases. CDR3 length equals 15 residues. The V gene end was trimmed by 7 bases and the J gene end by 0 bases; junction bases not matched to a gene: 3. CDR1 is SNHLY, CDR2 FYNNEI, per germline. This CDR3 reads CASTPGGSGANVLTF. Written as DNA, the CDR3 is TGTGCCAGCACCCCGGGGGGCTCTGGGGCCAACGTCCTGACTTTC.

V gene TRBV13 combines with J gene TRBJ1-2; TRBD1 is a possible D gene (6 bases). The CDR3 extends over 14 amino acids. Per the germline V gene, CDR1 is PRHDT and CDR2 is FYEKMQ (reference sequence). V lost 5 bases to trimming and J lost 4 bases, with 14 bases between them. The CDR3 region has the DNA TGTGCCAGCAGCCCTGTAGGGGGAACCTATGGCTACACCTTC. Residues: CASSPVGGTYGYTF.

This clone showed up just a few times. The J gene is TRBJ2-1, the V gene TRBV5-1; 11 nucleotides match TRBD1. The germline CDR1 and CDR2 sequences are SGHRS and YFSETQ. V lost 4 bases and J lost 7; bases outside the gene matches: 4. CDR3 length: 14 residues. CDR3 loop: CASSRDRGRNEQFF. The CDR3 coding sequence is TGCGCCAGCAGCCGGGACAGGGGGAGGAATGAGCAGTTCTTC.

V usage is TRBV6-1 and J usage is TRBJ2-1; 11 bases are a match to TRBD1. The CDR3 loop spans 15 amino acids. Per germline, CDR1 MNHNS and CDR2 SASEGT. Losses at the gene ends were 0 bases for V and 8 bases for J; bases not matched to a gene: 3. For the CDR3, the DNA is TGTGCCAGCAGTGAAGCGCGGGGACAGGGGGATGAGCAGTTCTTC. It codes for CASSEARGQGDEQFF.

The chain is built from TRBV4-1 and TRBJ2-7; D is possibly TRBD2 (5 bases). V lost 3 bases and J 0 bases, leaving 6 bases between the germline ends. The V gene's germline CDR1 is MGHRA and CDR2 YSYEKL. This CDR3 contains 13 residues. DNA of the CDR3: TGCGCCAGCAGCCAGGGGAGCTCCTACGAGCAGTACTTC. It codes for CASSQGSSYEQYF.

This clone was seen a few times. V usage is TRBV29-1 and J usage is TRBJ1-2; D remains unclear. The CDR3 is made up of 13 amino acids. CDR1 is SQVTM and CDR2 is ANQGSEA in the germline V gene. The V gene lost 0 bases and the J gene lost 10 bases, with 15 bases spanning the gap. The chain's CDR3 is CSVEEKGLRAYTF. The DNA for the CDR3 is TGCAGCGTTGAAGAAAAGGGCCTGAGGGCCTACACCTTC.

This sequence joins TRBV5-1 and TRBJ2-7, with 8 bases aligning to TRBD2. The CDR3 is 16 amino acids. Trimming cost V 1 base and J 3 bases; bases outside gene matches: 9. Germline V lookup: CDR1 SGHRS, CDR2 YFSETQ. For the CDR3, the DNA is TGCGCCAGCAGCTTGACACTAGCGGATAATAACTACGAGCAGTACTTC. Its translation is CASSLTLADNNYEQYF.

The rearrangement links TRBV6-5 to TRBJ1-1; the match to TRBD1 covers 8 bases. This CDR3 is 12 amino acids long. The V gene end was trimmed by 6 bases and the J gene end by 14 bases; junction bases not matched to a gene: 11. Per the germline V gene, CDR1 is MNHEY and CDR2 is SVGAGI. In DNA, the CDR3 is TGTGCCAGCAGATCTTTTGCAGGGGGCGGATTCTTT. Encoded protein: CASRSFAGGGFF.